This entry lists 29 T cell receptor beta chains sequenced from one sample in a study of regulatory T cells in long-lasting Graves disease. Building the TCR beta libraries relied on iRepertoire HTBI primers, and CDR3 regions underwent Arm-PCR. TCRdb re-derived calls from the multiplex PCR reads in MiXCR, one entry per CDR3 protein. The table shows 450,000 or so distinct CDR3 sequences, with 20% to 25% occurring only once. The sample's time point: persistent/refractory GD, antithyroid drugs over 5 years with positive TRAb. The TCR library was made from RNA that had been extracted from PBMCs in TRIzol. The sample in question was peripheral blood mononuclear cells (PBMCs), obtained when the disease was refractory, from a patient treated with antithyroid drugs. The source of these receptors is a female donor with Graves disease.

The chain joins TRBV29-1 to TRBJ2-3, with 7 positions matching TRBD2. The CDR3 runs 15 residues. CDR1 is SQVTM and CDR2 is ANQGSEA in the germline V gene. The V gene end was trimmed by 4 bases and the J gene end by 8 bases; junction bases not matched to a gene: 15. The CDR3 region is CSVVSPEGWEGTQYF. As DNA, the CDR3 is TGCAGCGTTGTTAGTCCAGAAGGATGGGAGGGTACGCAGTATTTT.

There are a few counts of this clonotype. J is TRBJ2-7 and V is TRBV19; a possible D gene is TRBD1 (5 bases). CDR3 length: 14 amino acids. The germline CDR1 and CDR2 sequences are LNHDA and SQIVND (reference sequence). V was clipped by 3 bases and J by 2 bases, with 11 bases between them. Here the CDR3 DNA reads TGTGCCAGTAGTATGGCAGGGCCAACCTACGAGCAGTACTTC. Amino acids: CASSMAGPTYEQYF.

V and J are TRBV30 and TRBJ1-1; no reliable D call. Germline CDR1 is GTSNPN and CDR2 is SVGIG (reference sequence). This CDR3 has 13 amino acids. V lost 3 bases and J 6 bases, leaving 14 bases between the germline ends. CDR3 amino acids: CAWSLPQVAEAFF. As DNA, the CDR3 is TGTGCCTGGAGCCTACCTCAGGTCGCTGAAGCTTTCTTT.

The chain uses TRBV4-3 and TRBJ1-4; D may be TRBD1 (5 bases). This CDR3 spans 15 amino acids. V lost 1 base to trimming and J lost 1 base, with 7 bases between them. Germline CDR1 LGHNA, CDR2 YSLEER. CDR3 DNA: TGCGCCAGCAGCCAAGGGGACGAAACTAATGAAAAACTGTTTTTT. Protein sequence: CASSQGDETNEKLFF.

The gene calls are TRBV5-1 and TRBJ2-2; the match to TRBD1 covers 9 bases. The junction had 14 bases not matched to a gene; V was cut back by 8 bases and J by 6 bases. Germline-derived CDR1 and CDR2 are SGHRS and YFSETQ. CDR3 size: 16 residues. In DNA, the CDR3 is TGCGCCAGAACCTCGGAGGGACAGGGTAGGGCCGGGGAGCTGTTTTTT. It specifies CARTSEGQGRAGELFF.

The rearrangement joins TRBV25-1 to TRBJ2-3, with D possibly matching TRBD1 (6 bases). Per the germline V gene, CDR1 is MGHDK and CDR2 is SYGVNS. CDR3 length: 15 residues. The V gene lost 7 bases and the J gene lost 0 bases, with 14 bases spanning the gap. The CDR3 region is CASNPDSLSTDTQYF. DNA for the CDR3: TGTGCCAGCAATCCGGACAGTCTAAGCACAGATACGCAGTATTTT.

This chain links TRBV5-1 with TRBJ2-7; 7 bases are shared with TRBD2. Germline values: CDR1 SGHRS, CDR2 YFSETQ. V lost 4 bases to trimming and J lost 3 bases; unmatched junction nucleotides: 4. The length of the CDR3 is 13 residues. CDR3 region: CASSPGLVYEQYF. As DNA, the CDR3 is TGCGCCAGCAGCCCCGGACTAGTCTACGAGCAGTACTTC.

In its sample, this clonotype was seen many times. The V gene is TRBV6-5, the J gene TRBJ1-1; D is possibly TRBD1 (5 bases). The V gene's germline CDR1 is MNHEY and CDR2 SVGAGI. The CDR3 runs 16 residues. Trimming stripped 0 bases from V and 4 bases from J, with 15 bases between. The CDR3 bases are TGTGCCAGCAGTTACTCGGGACGAGGGGTGGGCACTGAAGCTTTCTTT. Translation gives CASSYSGRGVGTEAFF.

The V gene is TRBV20-1, the J gene TRBJ2-7; no clear D. This CDR3 has 11 amino acids. The V gene lost 5 bases and the J gene lost 3 bases, with 8 bases spanning the gap. Germline loops: CDR1 DFQATT, CDR2 SNEGSKA (reference sequence). CDR3 region: CSAEQNYEQYF. In DNA, the CDR3 is TGCAGTGCTGAACAGAACTACGAGCAGTACTTC.

This clonotype was found many times. The chain uses TRBV2 and TRBJ2-5; no clear D. There are 14 residues in the CDR3. V was trimmed by 4 bases and J by 4 bases, leaving 13 bases between them. Germline V gene sequence: CDR1 SNHLY, CDR2 FYNNEI. This CDR3 is CASSGLNRGETQYF. As DNA, the CDR3 is TGTGCCAGCAGTGGCCTCAACCGAGGAGAGACCCAGTACTTC.

This clonotype was observed a few times. The CDR3 region is CASPENAGSEAFF. The CDR3 DNA sequence: TGTGCCAGCCCCGAAAACGCGGGGTCTGAAGCTTTCTTT. The chain carries TRBV6-1 and TRBJ1-1; D unclear. Germline CDR1 is MNHNS and CDR2 is SASEGT. The CDR3 spans 13 residues. Trimming left V 8 bases short and J 6 bases short, with 16 bases between.

This clonotype was counted ten times or more. The CDR3: CASSFRGGGVQPQHF. CDR3 sequence (DNA): TGTGCCAGCAGTTTCCGAGGAGGCGGGGTTCAGCCCCAGCATTTT. V usage is TRBV27 and J usage is TRBJ1-5; D remains ambiguous. Trimming took 3 bases from V and 6 from J, leaving 15 bases between them. CDR1 is MNHEY and CDR2 is SMNVEV in the germline V gene (reference sequence). This CDR3 region has 15 residues.

This clonotype was detected a few times. The V call is TRBV20-1, the J call TRBJ1-1; the match to TRBD1 covers 8 bases. Germline CDR1 is DFQATT and CDR2 is SNEGSKA (reference sequence). The V segment lost 1 base and the J segment 1 base; nucleotides outside the gene matches: 2. This CDR3 is built from 14 residues. The CDR3 DNA reads TGCAGTGCTAGAGGGGACAGGCGGAACACTGAAGCTTTCTTT. It is translated as CSARGDRRNTEAFF.

This clonotype was seen repeatedly, ten times or more. V usage is TRBV12-3 or TRBV12-4 and J usage is TRBJ1-5, with 7 bases lining up with TRBD1. Losses at the gene ends were 6 bases for V and 1 base for J; bases not matched to a gene: 3. The CDR3 has 14 residues. CDR3 nucleotide sequence: TGTGCCAGCAGAACAGGGGTAAGCAATCAGCCCCAGCATTTT. This sequence encodes CASRTGVSNQPQHF.

This clonotype was counted ten times or more. This sequence joins TRBV10-3 and TRBJ2-2; possibly TRBD1 for D (6 bases). Trimming removed 5 bases at V and 3 bases at J, with 16 bases between. Germline V lookup: CDR1 ENHRY, CDR2 SYGVKD. This CDR3 is built from 16 residues. In DNA form, the CDR3 reads TGTGCCATCAGTCCCTGGGTAGGGGGTGACACCGGGGAGCTGTTTTTT. It is translated as CAISPWVGGDTGELFF.

This clonotype was detected once. The gene calls are TRBV29-1 and TRBJ1-3; D unresolved. The CDR3 extends over 14 amino acids. V was pared by 0 bases and J by 3 bases, with 9 bases between. CDR1 and CDR2 from the germline V gene are SQVTM and ANQGSEA. The CDR3 DNA reads as TGCAGCGTTGAAGACGCGGGTTATGGAAACACCATATATTTT. It translates to CSVEDAGYGNTIYF.

This clonotype was found many times. The chain links TRBV7-2 to TRBJ2-4; D perhaps matches TRBD1 (5 bases). Germline V gene sequence: CDR1 SGHTA, CDR2 FQGNSA. V gave up 2 bases and J gave up 7 bases, with 27 bases separating them. This CDR3 is built from 19 residues. CDR3: CASSLRSWFGHPKGNIQYF. CDR3 coding DNA: TGTGCCAGCAGCTTACGGAGCTGGTTTGGACACCCTAAGGGTAACATTCAGTACTTC.

At least ten counts were recorded for this clonotype. The rearrangement links TRBV28 to TRBJ2-2, with D perhaps TRBD2 (6 bases). Germline V gene sequence: CDR1 MDHEN, CDR2 SYDVKM. Trimming took 6 bases from V and 6 from J, leaving 17 bases between them. The CDR3 covers 15 residues. CDR3: CASSQDYLFPGELFF. The CDR3 coding sequence is TGTGCCAGCAGCCAGGACTATCTATTCCCCGGGGAGCTGTTTTTT.

The chain links TRBV6-1 to TRBJ2-4; TRBD2 might be the D (5 bases). The CDR3 is 14 amino acids. Germline CDR1 is MNHNS and CDR2 is SASEGT. The ends were cut back, 7 bases at V and 4 bases at J, with 14 bases in the middle. CDR3 residues: CASTPGIVKNIQYF. For the CDR3, the DNA is TGTGCCAGCACCCCGGGGATCGTTAAAAACATTCAGTACTTC.

This clonotype was seen more than once but under ten times. V and J are TRBV27 and TRBJ2-4; either TRBD1 or TRBD2 may supply D (5 bases each). V gave up 6 bases and J gave up 0 bases, with 12 bases separating them. The CDR3 has 15 amino acids. Looked up from germline, CDR1 is MNHEY and CDR2 is SMNVEV (reference sequence). The CDR3 sequence is CASSPGTEAKNIQYF. The CDR3 bases are TGTGCCAGCAGCCCCGGGACCGAAGCCAAAAACATTCAGTACTTC.

Only a few counts were recorded for this clonotype. This sequence joins TRBV20-1 and TRBJ2-7; 8 positions match TRBD1. Per the germline V gene, CDR1 is DFQATT and CDR2 is SNEGSKA (reference sequence). This CDR3 contains 14 residues. Losses at the gene ends were 0 bases for V and 4 bases for J; bases not matched to a gene: 5. This CDR3 is CSARDLDRDYEQYF. The CDR3 nucleotides read TGCAGTGCTAGAGATTTGGACAGGGATTACGAGCAGTACTTC.

In this sample, this clonotype turned up a few times. V usage is TRBV9 and J usage is TRBJ2-7; maybe TRBD1 (6 bases). Germline V lookup: CDR1 SGDLS, CDR2 YYNGEE. V was clipped by 0 bases and J by 4 bases, with 11 bases between them. The CDR3 loop spans 14 amino acids. The chain's CDR3 is CASSVEGERYEQYF. The CDR3, as DNA: TGTGCCAGCAGCGTAGAGGGGGAGAGGTACGAGCAGTACTTC.

This clonotype occurred many times. The chain recombines TRBV20-1 with TRBJ2-5; the D gene could be TRBD1 or TRBD2 (5 bases each). Trimming shortened V by 3 bases and J by 1 base, and 15 bases separated the two germline ends. Germline CDR1 reads DFQATT; CDR2 reads SNEGSKA (reference sequence). The CDR3 spans 15 residues. The DNA of the CDR3 is TGCAGTGCTAGGGGGACCAGGGAAATCCAAGAGACCCAGTACTTC. As protein: CSARGTREIQETQYF.

This clonotype came up many times. DNA of the CDR3: TGTGCCAGTAGTTGGGGACAGGGGCCCTCTGGGGCCAACGTCCTGACTTTC. Translated: CASSWGQGPSGANVLTF. The chain combines TRBV19 with TRBJ2-6, with 10 bases matching TRBD1. Germline trimming cut 5 bases from V and 0 bases from J; bases unmatched to any gene: 4. This CDR3 spans 17 amino acids. Germline V gene lookup returns CDR1 LNHDA and CDR2 SQIVND (reference sequence).

A note on this clonotype: With a much larger clone just one base away, this may be a read error. CDR3 amino acids: CASLTRGFGTEAFF. The CDR3 DNA is TGTGCCAGCCTAACCAGGGGCTTCGGCACTGAAGCTTTCTTT. The chain has TRBV2 and TRBJ1-1; possibly TRBD1 for D (6 bases). The length of the CDR3 is 14 residues. Trimming stripped 8 bases from V and 4 bases from J, with 17 bases between. Germline V gene sequence: CDR1 SNHLY, CDR2 FYNNEI.

This clonotype was seen ten or more times. V is TRBV28 and J is TRBJ2-2, with unresolved D. The germline V gene has CDR1 MDHEN and CDR2 SYDVKM. The CDR3 consists of 15 residues. V was pared by 4 bases and J by 1 base, with 10 bases between. CDR3 coding DNA: TGTGCCAGCAGTTCCCCGCCGCAGAACACCGGGGAGCTGTTTTTT. It specifies CASSSPPQNTGELFF.

This clonotype occurred many times. The genes are TRBV28 and TRBJ1-3; D gene ambiguous. Per germline, CDR1 MDHEN and CDR2 SYDVKM. This CDR3 contains 13 residues. The germline V and J ends were trimmed by 6 bases and 9 bases, with 15 bases remaining between them. The CDR3 here is CASRPPGRGTIYF. CDR3 nucleotides: TGTGCCAGCAGACCTCCGGGTCGGGGCACCATATATTTT.

This clonotype was observed a few times. V and J are TRBV19 and TRBJ2-5, with 7 nucleotides matching TRBD1. The CDR3 covers 14 residues. V lost 3 bases to trimming and J lost 5 bases; unmatched junction nucleotides: 6. CDR1 LNHDA and CDR2 SQIVND come from the germline V gene (reference sequence). CDR3 sequence (DNA): TGTGCCAGTAGTATCGAAGGGGGCGCGGAGACCCAGTACTTC. Protein: CASSIEGGAETQYF.

This clonotype was recorded many times. V usage is TRBV28 and J usage is TRBJ2-7; 7 nucleotides align to TRBD2. The CDR3 is made up of 14 amino acids. Unmatched junction bases numbered 6, after V lost 5 bases and J lost 2 bases. Germline V gene lookup returns CDR1 MDHEN and CDR2 SYDVKM. CDR3 nucleotides: TGTGCCAGCAGTCGACTAGCAGAAGCCTACGAGCAGTACTTC. As protein: CASSRLAEAYEQYF.